This paragraph covers one T cell receptor (beta chain) sequence. From germline, CDR1 is SEHNR and CDR2 FQNEAQ (reference sequence). The CDR3 loop spans 16 amino acids. V was trimmed by 6 bases and J by 5 bases, leaving 19 bases between them. In the authors' methods: For nucleated cells, counts were estimated from reference gene primer amplification. Clones were read by immunoSEQ multiplex PCR, and TCRdb kept only the in-frame ones, dropping some. The V and J calls and clone size come from that table; D and trimming were worked out from the DNA. The sample shows a few hundred thousand clones, 70% to 90% of them seen only once. These data originate in a study of blood T cell repertoires in COVID-19.

The sample taken for sequencing was peripheral blood. The receptor was derived from a man aged 18 to 29 with active or convalescent COVID-19. This chain uses TRBV7-9 with TRBJ2-2; a weak D match, TRBD1 (6 bases). The CDR3 here is CASRTFTLDRTGELFF. CDR3 nucleotides: TGTGCCAGCAGAACCTTTACCTTGGACAGAACCGGGGAGCTGTTTTTT.